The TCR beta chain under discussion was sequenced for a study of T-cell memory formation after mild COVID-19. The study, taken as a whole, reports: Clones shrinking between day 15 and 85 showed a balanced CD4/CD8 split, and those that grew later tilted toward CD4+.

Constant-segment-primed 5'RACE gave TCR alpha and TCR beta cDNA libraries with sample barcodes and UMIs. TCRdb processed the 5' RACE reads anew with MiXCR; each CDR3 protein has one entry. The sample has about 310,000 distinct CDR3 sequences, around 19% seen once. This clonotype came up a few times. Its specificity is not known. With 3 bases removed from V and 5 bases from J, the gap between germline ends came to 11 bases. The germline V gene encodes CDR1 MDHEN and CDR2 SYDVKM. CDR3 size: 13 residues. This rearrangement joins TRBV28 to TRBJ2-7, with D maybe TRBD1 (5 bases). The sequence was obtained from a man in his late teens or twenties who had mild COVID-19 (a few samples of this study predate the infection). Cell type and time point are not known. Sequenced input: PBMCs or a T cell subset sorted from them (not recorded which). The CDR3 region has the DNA TGTGCCAGCAGTTTGTGGCAGGGAAACGAGCAGTACTTC. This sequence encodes CASSLWQGNEQYF.